The entry below describes one T cell receptor (beta chain). What it recognizes is unknown. The CDR3 loop spans 15 amino acids. Germline CDR1 is SGHRS and CDR2 is YFSETQ. The V gene end was trimmed by 4 bases and the J gene end by 3 bases; junction bases not matched to a gene: 7. PCR used 60 Vbeta primers and 13 Jbeta primers. Sequencing used immunoSEQ multiplex PCR; TCRdb keeps in-frame clones, though not all of them. The repertoire holds roughly 130,000 clones, with over 75% as singletons. The data are from a study of cytomegalovirus exposure and HLA in healthy donors. Findings and caveats of the study: Researchers counted around 180 TCR beta chains as cytomegalovirus-associated.

All donors participated as healthy donors of bone marrow. This clonotype was sampled from a boy between 10 and 17 years old in good health and CMV-seronegative. Sequenced material: PBMCs. The chain has TRBV5-1 and TRBJ2-3, with 8 nucleotides matching TRBD1. The CDR3 coding sequence is TGCGCCAGCAGCATAGGACAGGGACGGACAGATACGCAGTATTTT. It translates to CASSIGQGRTDTQYF.